The 27 T cell receptor beta chains below were found in one sample sequenced in a study of CD8 T cells in Susac syndrome. An amount of RNA that ranged from about 0.45 to 1 ug was reverse transcribed with random hexamers. TCRdb analysed the immunoSEQ multiplex PCR reads with MiXCR anew, one entry per CDR3 protein. This table holds some 99,000 distinct CDR3 sequences, 96% found once. Sequencing used CD4+ T cells from PBMCs. The receptors stem from a human donor in good health.

The chain joins TRBV20-1 to TRBJ2-1; 7 nucleotides match TRBD1. J lost 5 bases, V lost 5 bases, and 9 bases had no gene match. CDR3 length: 14 residues. The germline V gene encodes CDR1 DFQATT and CDR2 SNEGSKA (reference sequence). As DNA, the CDR3 is TGCAGTGCTGCCGACAGGGTGATACACAATGAGCAGTTCTTC. It yields the protein CSAADRVIHNEQFF.

The chain recombines TRBV20-1 with TRBJ2-1; 9 positions agree with TRBD2. Unmatched junction bases numbered 4, after V lost 0 bases and J lost 4 bases. The V gene's germline CDR1 is DFQATT and CDR2 SNEGSKA (reference sequence). The CDR3 is 15 amino acids. The CDR3 region has the DNA TGCAGTGCTAGAGATCTGACTAGCGGATACAATGAGCAGTTCTTC. Translated, it gives CSARDLTSGYNEQFF.

V is TRBV18 and J is TRBJ1-2, with 9 bases aligning to TRBD1. V lost 4 bases and J lost 4; bases outside the gene matches: 7. This CDR3 is built from 15 residues. Germline CDR1 KGHSH, CDR2 LQKENI. CDR3 in amino acids: CASSLGQGKGYGYTF. The DNA of the CDR3 is TGTGCCAGCTCACTCGGACAGGGGAAGGGCTATGGCTACACCTTC.

This sequence joins TRBV4-1 and TRBJ2-1; D is unclear. Germline CDR1 and CDR2: MGHRA and YSYEKL. V lost 1 base to trimming and J lost 7 bases, with 14 bases between them. This CDR3 comprises 15 residues. The CDR3 loop reads CASSQVSAEQNEQFF. Here the CDR3 DNA reads TGCGCCAGCAGCCAAGTGTCCGCGGAGCAGAATGAGCAGTTCTTC.

This rearrangement joins TRBV27 to TRBJ2-7; 7 bases are a match to TRBD1. Trimming cost V 5 bases and J 2 bases; bases outside gene matches: 6. In germline, CDR1 is MNHEY, CDR2 SMNVEV (reference sequence). The CDR3 consists of 14 residues. CDR3 region: CASSLGGPTYEQYF. CDR3 sequence (DNA): TGTGCCAGCAGTCTAGGGGGCCCAACCTACGAGCAGTACTTC.

This rearrangement joins TRBV5-4 to TRBJ2-6, with D tentatively TRBD2 (5 bases). The germline CDR1 and CDR2 sequences are SGHNT and YYREEE (reference sequence). V lost 0 bases and J lost 4, with 11 bases in between. The CDR3 is 16 residues long. CDR3 nucleotides: TGTGCCAGCAGCTTGGATCCGGGAAGCGGGGCCAACGTCCTGACTTTC. Translation gives CASSLDPGSGANVLTF.

In DNA, the CDR3 is TGTGCCTGGAGACAGGGGGGCTGGTCACCCCTCCACTTT. Amino acid sequence: CAWRQGGWSPLHF. V usage is TRBV30 and J usage is TRBJ1-6; 8 bases agree with TRBD1. V dropped 3 bases and J dropped 10; count of bases not matched to a gene: 5. CDR3 length equals 13 residues. The germline CDR1 and CDR2 sequences are GTSNPN and SVGIG (reference sequence). The full variable domain, in which reference TRBV30 and TRBJ1-6 provide the parts outside the CDR3, is SQTIHQWPATLVQPVGSPLSLECTVEGTSNPNLYWYRQAAGRGLQLLFYSVGIGQISSEVPQNLSASRPQDRQFILSSKKLLLSDSGFYLCAWRQGGWSPLHFGNGTRLTVT.

The V gene is TRBV4-1, the J gene TRBJ1-2; 9 bases are a match to TRBD1. The V gene's germline CDR1 is MGHRA and CDR2 YSYEKL. The junction had 1 base not matched to a gene; V was cut back by 0 bases and J by 2 bases. This CDR3 is 15 amino acids long. The CDR3 spells CASSQDDRGNYGYTF. Written as DNA, the CDR3 is TGCGCCAGCAGCCAAGATGACAGGGGGAACTATGGCTACACCTTC.

The V call is TRBV29-1, the J call TRBJ2-5; unclear D gene. The CDR3 has 12 residues. The V and J ends lost 2 bases and 7 bases respectively, with 11 bases between them. The germline CDR1 and CDR2 sequences are SQVTM and ANQGSEA. Here the CDR3 reads CSVENSRGTQYF. CDR3 DNA: TGCAGCGTTGAAAACAGCCGCGGGACCCAGTACTTC.

The table lists this clonotype with a count of one. V usage is TRBV7-2 and J usage is TRBJ2-7; 12 bases map to TRBD2. CDR3 length equals 16 residues. Germline V gene lookup returns CDR1 SGHTA and CDR2 FQGNSA. V was clipped by 5 bases and J by 5 bases; unmatched bases: 10. The CDR3 is CASSPRYGTSGHEQYF. The CDR3 DNA sequence: TGTGCCAGCAGCCCCCGGTACGGGACTAGCGGGCACGAGCAGTACTTC.

The chain carries TRBV29-1 and TRBJ2-1, with D possibly matching TRBD2 (7 bases). The germline gives CDR1 SQVTM, CDR2 ANQGSEA. Trimming removed 4 bases from V and 7 bases from J, with 14 bases in between. CDR3 length: 13 amino acids. The CDR3 here is CSVGGGLSNEQFF. The CDR3 bases are TGCAGCGTTGGGGGGGGCCTTTCAAATGAGCAGTTCTTC.

J is TRBJ2-7 and V is TRBV5-1, with D maybe TRBD1 (6 bases). There are 15 residues in the CDR3. The V gene lost 0 bases and the J gene lost 2 bases, with 12 bases spanning the gap. The germline V gene has CDR1 SGHRS and CDR2 YFSETQ. The CDR3 reads CASSLDPGATYEQYF. The CDR3 nucleotides read TGCGCCAGCAGCTTGGACCCAGGGGCTACCTACGAGCAGTACTTC.

This clonotype turned up a few times. The chain joins TRBV9 to TRBJ1-2; D call uncertain. Germline V CDR1 and CDR2: SGDLS, YYNGEE. The CDR3 runs to 13 residues. Trimming shortened V by 0 bases and J by 4 bases, and 7 bases separated the two germline ends. This CDR3 reads CASSVDPLYGYTF. As DNA, the CDR3 is TGTGCCAGCAGCGTAGACCCCCTCTATGGCTACACCTTC.

CDR3 coding DNA: TGTGCCAGCAGCCTTGGACGGAAGGACTATGGCTACACCTTC. This gives the protein CASSLGRKDYGYTF. This chain joins TRBV3-1 and TRBJ1-2; D gene unclear. The germline V gene encodes CDR1 LGHDT and CDR2 YNNKEL (reference sequence). The CDR3 covers 14 residues. Trimming took off 4 bases at V and 3 bases at J, with 12 bases between the two ends. Supplemented by reference TRBV3-1 and TRBJ1-2, the full variable domain reads DTAVSQTPKYLVTQMGNDKSIKCEQNLGHDTMYWYKQDSKKFLKIMFSYNNKELIINETVPNRFSPKSPDKAHLNLHINSLELGDSAVYFCASSLGRKDYGYTFGSGTRLTVV.

The gene calls are TRBV2 and TRBJ2-1; the match to TRBD2 covers 11 bases. Germline CDR1 SNHLY, CDR2 FYNNEI. The CDR3 length is 16 residues. Trimming removed 6 bases from V and 5 bases from J; junction bases left unmatched: 9. CDR3: CASSPTPGLADNEQFF. The CDR3 DNA reads as TGTGCCAGCAGCCCTACCCCGGGACTAGCGGACAATGAGCAGTTCTTC.

This sequence joins TRBV30 and TRBJ2-6; D unclear. CDR3 size: 13 residues. Germline V gene lookup returns CDR1 GTSNPN and CDR2 SVGIG (reference sequence). V gave up 5 bases and J gave up 0 bases, with 5 bases separating them. CDR3 loop: CAWSVSGANVLTF. The CDR3 DNA reads as TGTGCCTGGTCTGTCTCTGGGGCCAACGTCCTGACTTTC.

CDR3 DNA: TGTGCCATTAGAGGGGGGGGACCAAACATTCAGTACTTC. It codes for CAIRGGGPNIQYF. This rearrangement joins TRBV6-6 to TRBJ2-4; D is perhaps TRBD2 (7 bases). The CDR3 consists of 13 residues. Deletions cut 10 bases from V and 6 bases from J, with 16 bases between. Germline CDR1 is MNHNY and CDR2 is SVGAGI (reference sequence).

The chain couples TRBV28 to TRBJ2-2, with a possible D match to TRBD1 (6 bases). The CDR3 extends over 14 amino acids. CDR1 is MDHEN, CDR2 SYDVKM, per germline. V was clipped by 8 bases and J by 1 base, with 11 bases between them. CDR3 sequence: CASGLGGNTGELFF. Written as DNA, the CDR3 is TGTGCCAGCGGGTTAGGGGGGAACACCGGGGAGCTGTTTTTT. The complete variable domain, with remaining parts taken from reference TRBV28 and TRBJ2-2, reads DVKVTQSSRYLVKRTGEKVFLECVQDMDHENMFWYRQDPGLGLRLIYFSYDVKMKEKGDIPEGYSVSREKKERFSLILESASTNQTSMYLCASGLGGNTGELFFGEGSRLTVL.

The chain employs TRBV28 and TRBJ2-5; perhaps TRBD1 as D (6 bases). Trimming left V 2 bases short and J 1 base short, with 11 bases between. This CDR3 has 15 residues. Per the germline V gene, CDR1 is MDHEN and CDR2 is SYDVKM. The CDR3 DNA is TGTGCCAGCAGTTTAAGTGGGGGCCTCCAAGAGACCCAGTACTTC. It specifies CASSLSGGLQETQYF.

The chain is built from TRBV9 and TRBJ2-1; 12 bases fit TRBD2. Germline V gene lookup returns CDR1 SGDLS and CDR2 YYNGEE. The V gene end was trimmed by 0 bases and the J gene end by 5 bases; junction bases not matched to a gene: 9. The CDR3 extends over 18 amino acids. CDR3 amino acids: CASSVASGRAPGDNEQFF. DNA of the CDR3: TGTGCCAGCAGCGTAGCTAGCGGGAGGGCCCCCGGAGACAATGAGCAGTTCTTC.

The CDR3 here is CSVVWQGFYEQYF. The DNA for the CDR3 is TGCAGCGTTGTGTGGCAGGGATTTTACGAGCAGTACTTC. The V and J genes are TRBV29-1 and TRBJ2-7, with TRBD1 as a possible D gene (5 bases). Trimming cost V 4 bases and J 4 bases, with 14 bases left between them. Per the germline V gene, CDR1 is SQVTM and CDR2 is ANQGSEA. The CDR3 is 13 amino acids.

V and J are TRBV2 and TRBJ1-2, with a weak D call TRBD1 (5 bases). Looked up from germline, CDR1 is SNHLY and CDR2 is FYNNEI. V lost 4 bases, J lost 4 bases, and 10 bases lay in between. The CDR3 sequence is 13 residues long. The CDR3 DNA reads TGTGCCAGCAGTGCAACAGGAGTCTATGGCTACACCTTC. Amino acids: CASSATGVYGYTF.

The chain links TRBV7-2 to TRBJ2-5; 7 bases align to TRBD2. The CDR3 spans 13 residues. The germline V gene has CDR1 SGHTA and CDR2 FQGNSA. V dropped 4 bases and J dropped 3; count of bases not matched to a gene: 2. Here the CDR3 reads CASSSTSKETQYF. CDR3 sequence (DNA): TGTGCCAGCAGCTCGACTAGCAAAGAGACCCAGTACTTC.

This clonotype appeared a few times. Compared with germline, one end of the junction differs, possibly owing to a read error. The rearrangement links TRBV27 to TRBJ2-4; D perhaps matches TRBD1 (5 bases). Per the germline V gene, CDR1 is MNHEY and CDR2 is SMNVEV (reference sequence). This CDR3 has 13 amino acids. The CDR3 DNA is TGTGCCAGCAGTTTAGCGGACAAAAACATTCAGTATTTC. Protein: CASSLADKNIQYF.

This chain connects TRBV30 to TRBJ2-7, with 8 bases fitting TRBD1. CDR3 length: 12 amino acids. V dropped 5 bases and J dropped 6; count of bases not matched to a gene: 6. CDR1 GTSNPN and CDR2 SVGIG come from the germline V gene (reference sequence). The CDR3 region is CAWARQGREQYF. CDR3 DNA: TGTGCCTGGGCCAGACAGGGGCGCGAGCAGTACTTC.

For this clonotype: The germline gene is not matched at one end of the junction; a read error may be the cause. This chain joins TRBV7-7 and TRBJ2-2, with a possible D match to TRBD1 (5 bases). Germline-derived CDR1 and CDR2 are SSHAT and FNYEAQ (reference sequence). The CDR3 spans 15 residues. The DNA for the CDR3 is TGTGCTAGCAGCCCCCTGACAGCGAACACCGGGGAGCTGTTTTTT. As protein: CASSPLTANTGELFF.

The table lists this clonotype with a count of one. Mismatch with germline at one junction end may stem from a read error. This sequence joins TRBV7-7 and TRBJ2-5, with 10 bases lining up with TRBD2. CDR3 size: 16 residues. Per the germline V gene, CDR1 is SSHAT and CDR2 is FNYEAQ (reference sequence). CDR3 sequence (DNA): TGTGCTAGCAGCTTAGCGGGAGGAGTCGCGCAAGAGACCCAGTACTTC. This encodes CASSLAGGVAQETQYF.